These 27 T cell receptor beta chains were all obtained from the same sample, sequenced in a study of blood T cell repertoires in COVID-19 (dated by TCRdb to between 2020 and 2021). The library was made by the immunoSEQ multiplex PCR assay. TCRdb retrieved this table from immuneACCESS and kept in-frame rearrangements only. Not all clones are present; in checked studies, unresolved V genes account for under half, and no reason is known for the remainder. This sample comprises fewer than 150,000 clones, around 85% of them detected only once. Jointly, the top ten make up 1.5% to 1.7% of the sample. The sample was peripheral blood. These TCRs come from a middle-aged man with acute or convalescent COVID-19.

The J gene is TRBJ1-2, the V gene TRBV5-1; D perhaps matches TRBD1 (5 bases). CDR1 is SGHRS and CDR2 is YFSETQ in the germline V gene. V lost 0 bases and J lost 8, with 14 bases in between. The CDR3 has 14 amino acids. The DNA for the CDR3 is TGCGCCAGCAGCTTGGAGGAAGGGGCGAGGGGCTACACCTTC. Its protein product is CASSLEEGARGYTF.

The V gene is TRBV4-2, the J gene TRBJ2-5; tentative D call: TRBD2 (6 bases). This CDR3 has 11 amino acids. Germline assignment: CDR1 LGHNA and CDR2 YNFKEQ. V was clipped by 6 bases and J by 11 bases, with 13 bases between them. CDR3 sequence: CASSGLGGQYF. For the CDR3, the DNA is TGTGCCAGCAGTGGGTTGGGGGGACAGTACTTC.

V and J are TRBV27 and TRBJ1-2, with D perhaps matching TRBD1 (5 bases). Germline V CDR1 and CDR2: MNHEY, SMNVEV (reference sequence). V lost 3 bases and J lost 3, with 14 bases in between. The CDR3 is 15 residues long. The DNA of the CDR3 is TGTGCCAGCAGTTTGCTCGGGGGTACAGACTATGGCTACACCTTC. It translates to CASSLLGGTDYGYTF.

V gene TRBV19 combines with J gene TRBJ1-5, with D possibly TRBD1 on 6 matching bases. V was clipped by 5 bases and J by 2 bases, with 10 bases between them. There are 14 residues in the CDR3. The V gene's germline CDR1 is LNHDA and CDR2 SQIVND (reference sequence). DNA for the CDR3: TGTGCCAGTAGTTTGGCAGGGGGCAATCAGCCCCAGCATTTT. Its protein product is CASSLAGGNQPQHF.

CDR3 DNA: TGTGCCAGCAGTTCTGCGGGGCCGGGTGAAGATACGCAGTATTTT. Residues: CASSSAGPGEDTQYF. V is TRBV28 and J is TRBJ2-3; a weak D match, TRBD2 (6 bases). In germline, CDR1 is MDHEN, CDR2 SYDVKM. The CDR3 covers 15 residues. V gave up 4 bases and J gave up 5 bases, with 16 bases separating them.

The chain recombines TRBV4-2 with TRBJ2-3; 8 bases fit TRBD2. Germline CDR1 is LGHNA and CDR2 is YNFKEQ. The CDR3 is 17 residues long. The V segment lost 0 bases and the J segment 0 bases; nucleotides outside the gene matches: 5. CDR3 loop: CASSQDTAGDSTDTQYF. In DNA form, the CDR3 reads TGTGCCAGCAGCCAAGATACAGCGGGGGATAGCACAGATACGCAGTATTTT.

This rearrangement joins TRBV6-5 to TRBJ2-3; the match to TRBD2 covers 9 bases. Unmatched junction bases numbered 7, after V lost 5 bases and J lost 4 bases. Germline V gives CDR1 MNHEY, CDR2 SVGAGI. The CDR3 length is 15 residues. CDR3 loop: CASSLAGSRADTQYF. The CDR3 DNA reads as TGTGCCAGCAGTCTAGCGGGGTCCAGAGCAGATACGCAGTATTTT.

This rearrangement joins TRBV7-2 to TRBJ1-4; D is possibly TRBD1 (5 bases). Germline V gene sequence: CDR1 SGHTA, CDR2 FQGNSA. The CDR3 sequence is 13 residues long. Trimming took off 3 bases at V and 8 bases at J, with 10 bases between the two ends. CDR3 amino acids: CASSFTGGEKLFF. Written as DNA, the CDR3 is TGTGCCAGCAGCTTTACAGGTGGCGAAAAACTGTTTTTT.

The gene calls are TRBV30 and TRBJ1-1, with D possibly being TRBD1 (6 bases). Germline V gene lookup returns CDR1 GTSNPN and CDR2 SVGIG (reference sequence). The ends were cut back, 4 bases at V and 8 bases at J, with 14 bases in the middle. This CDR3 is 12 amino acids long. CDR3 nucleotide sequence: TGTGCCTGGACCCATACGCAGGGGGAAGCTTTCTTT. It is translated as CAWTHTQGEAFF.

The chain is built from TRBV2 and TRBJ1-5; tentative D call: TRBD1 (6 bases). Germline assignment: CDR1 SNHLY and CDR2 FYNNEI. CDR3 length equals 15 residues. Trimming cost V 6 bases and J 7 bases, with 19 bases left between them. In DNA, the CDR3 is TGTGCCAGCAGCAACTTAGGGACATCCCACCAGCCCCAGCATTTT. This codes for CASSNLGTSHQPQHF.

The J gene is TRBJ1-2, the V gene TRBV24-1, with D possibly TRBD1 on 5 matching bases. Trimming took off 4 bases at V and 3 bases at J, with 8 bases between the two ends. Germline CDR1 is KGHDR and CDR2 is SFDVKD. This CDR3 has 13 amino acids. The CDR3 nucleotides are TGTGCCACCAGTGACGCGGGGGACTATGGCTACACCTTC. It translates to CATSDAGDYGYTF.

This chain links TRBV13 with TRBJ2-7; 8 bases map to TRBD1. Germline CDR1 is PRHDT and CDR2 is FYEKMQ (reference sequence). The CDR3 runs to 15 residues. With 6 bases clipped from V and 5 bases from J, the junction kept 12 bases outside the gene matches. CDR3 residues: CASRPSPTGVHEQYF. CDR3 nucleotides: TGTGCCAGCAGACCTTCTCCGACAGGGGTACACGAGCAGTACTTC.

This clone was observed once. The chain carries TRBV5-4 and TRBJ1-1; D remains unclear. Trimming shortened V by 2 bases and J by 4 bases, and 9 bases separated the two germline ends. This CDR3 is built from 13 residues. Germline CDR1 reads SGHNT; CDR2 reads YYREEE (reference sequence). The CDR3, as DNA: TGTGCCAGCAGCTTATACACAGTCACTGAAGCTTTCTTT. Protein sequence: CASSLYTVTEAFF.

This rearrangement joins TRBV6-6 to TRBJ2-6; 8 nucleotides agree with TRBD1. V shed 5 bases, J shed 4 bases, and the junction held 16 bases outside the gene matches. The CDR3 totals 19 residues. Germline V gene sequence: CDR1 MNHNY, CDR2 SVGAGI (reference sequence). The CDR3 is CASSPGQVSLPPGANVLTF. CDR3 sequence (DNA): TGTGCCAGCAGTCCGGGACAGGTCTCCCTCCCCCCCGGGGCCAACGTCCTGACTTTC.

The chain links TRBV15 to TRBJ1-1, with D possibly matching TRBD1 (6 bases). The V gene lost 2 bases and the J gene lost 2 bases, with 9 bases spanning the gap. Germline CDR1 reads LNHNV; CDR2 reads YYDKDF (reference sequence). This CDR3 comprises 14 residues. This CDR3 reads CATSRTGFNTEAFF. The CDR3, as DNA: TGTGCCACCAGCAGAACAGGGTTCAACACTGAAGCTTTCTTT.

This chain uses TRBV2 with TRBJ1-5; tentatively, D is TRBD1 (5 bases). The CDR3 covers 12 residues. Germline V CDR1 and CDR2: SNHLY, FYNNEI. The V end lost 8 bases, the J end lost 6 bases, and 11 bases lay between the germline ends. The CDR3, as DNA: TGTGCCAGCGGGGAGGGGCTTCAGCCCCAGCATTTT. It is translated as CASGEGLQPQHF.

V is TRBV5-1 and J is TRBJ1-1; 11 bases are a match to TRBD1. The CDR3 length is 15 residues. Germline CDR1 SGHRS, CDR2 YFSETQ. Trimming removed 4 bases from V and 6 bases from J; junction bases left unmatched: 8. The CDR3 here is CASSTTPGQGAEAFF. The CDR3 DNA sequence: TGCGCCAGCAGCACAACTCCGGGACAGGGGGCTGAAGCTTTCTTT. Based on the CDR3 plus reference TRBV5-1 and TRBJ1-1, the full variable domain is KAGVTQTPRYLIKTRGQQVTLSCSPISGHRSVSWYQQTPGQGLQFLFEYFSETQRNKGNFPGRFSGRQFSNSRSEMNVSTLELGDSALYLCASSTTPGQGAEAFFGQGTRLTVV.

Here the CDR3 reads CASSHEAGRWDTDTQYF. DNA of the CDR3: TGCGCCAGCAGCCACGAAGCCGGGAGGTGGGACACAGATACGCAGTATTTT. The gene calls are TRBV4-1 and TRBJ2-3; 7 positions agree with TRBD2. The CDR3 is 17 residues long. The V gene's germline CDR1 is MGHRA and CDR2 YSYEKL. Losses at the gene ends were 3 bases for V and 2 bases for J; bases not matched to a gene: 11.

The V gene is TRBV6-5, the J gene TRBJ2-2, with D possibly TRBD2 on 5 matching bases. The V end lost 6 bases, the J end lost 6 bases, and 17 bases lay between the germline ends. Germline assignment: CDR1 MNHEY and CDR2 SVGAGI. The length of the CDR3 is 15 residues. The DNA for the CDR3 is TGTGCCAGCAGGCCTCAACTAGGAGCGTCCGGGGAGCTGTTTTTT. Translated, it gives CASRPQLGASGELFF.

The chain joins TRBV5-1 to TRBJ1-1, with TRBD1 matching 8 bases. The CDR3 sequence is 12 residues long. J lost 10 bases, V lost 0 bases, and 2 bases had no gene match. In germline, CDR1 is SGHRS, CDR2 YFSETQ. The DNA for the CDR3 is TGCGCCAGCAGCTTGGAGGACAGGGTAGCTTTCTTT. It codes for CASSLEDRVAFF.

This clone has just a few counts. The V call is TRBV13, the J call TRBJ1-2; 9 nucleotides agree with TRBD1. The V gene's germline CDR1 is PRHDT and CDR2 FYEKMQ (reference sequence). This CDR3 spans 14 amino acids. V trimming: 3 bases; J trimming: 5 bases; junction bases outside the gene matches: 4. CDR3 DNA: TGTGCCAGCAGCTTCTTGGACAGGGGTTATGGCTACACCTTC. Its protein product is CASSFLDRGYGYTF.

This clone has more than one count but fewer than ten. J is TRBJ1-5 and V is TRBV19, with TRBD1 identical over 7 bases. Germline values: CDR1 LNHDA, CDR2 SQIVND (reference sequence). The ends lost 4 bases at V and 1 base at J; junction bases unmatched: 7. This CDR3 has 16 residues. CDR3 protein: CASSTSPDRSNQPQHF. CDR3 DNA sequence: TGTGCCAGTAGTACCTCTCCGGACAGGAGCAATCAGCCCCAGCATTTT.

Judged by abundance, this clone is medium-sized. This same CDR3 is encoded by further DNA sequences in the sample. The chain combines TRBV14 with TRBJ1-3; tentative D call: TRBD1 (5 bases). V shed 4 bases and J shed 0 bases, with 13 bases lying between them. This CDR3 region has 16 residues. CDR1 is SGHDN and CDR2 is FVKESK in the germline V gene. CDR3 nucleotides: TGTGCCAGCAGCCCGCTGGGGCCTTCCTCTGGAAACACCATATATTTT. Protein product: CASSPLGPSSGNTIYF.

This chain's CDR3 is CASSRGGQGLYGYTF. Here the CDR3 DNA reads TGTGCCAGTAGTCGCGGGGGGCAGGGCCTATATGGCTACACCTTC. The chain uses TRBV19 and TRBJ1-2, with a tentative D call TRBD1 (6 bases). V was pared by 5 bases and J by 5 bases, with 18 bases between. Per the germline V gene, CDR1 is LNHDA and CDR2 is SQIVND (reference sequence). The CDR3 sequence is 15 residues long.

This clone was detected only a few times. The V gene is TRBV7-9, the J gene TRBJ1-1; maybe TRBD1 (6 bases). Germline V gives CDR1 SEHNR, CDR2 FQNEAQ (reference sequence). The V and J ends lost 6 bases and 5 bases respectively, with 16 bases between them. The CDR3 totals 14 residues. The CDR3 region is CASRTTGERTEAFF. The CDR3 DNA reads TGTGCCAGCAGAACGACAGGCGAGAGGACTGAAGCTTTCTTT.

CDR3 nucleotides: TGTGCCAGCACTCTAGCGGGGGGCTTCCAAGAGACCCAGTACTTC. Its protein product is CASTLAGGFQETQYF. The chain carries TRBV6-5 and TRBJ2-5; 11 bases are a match to TRBD2. Per germline, CDR1 MNHEY and CDR2 SVGAGI. The V gene end was trimmed by 7 bases and the J gene end by 1 base; junction bases not matched to a gene: 5. The CDR3 sequence is 15 residues long.

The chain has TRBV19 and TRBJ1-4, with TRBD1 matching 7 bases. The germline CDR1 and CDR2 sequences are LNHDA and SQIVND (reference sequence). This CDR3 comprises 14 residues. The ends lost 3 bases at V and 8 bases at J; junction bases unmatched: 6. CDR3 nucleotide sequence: TGTGCCAGTAGTATGGGACAGTTTGAGGAAAAACTGTTTTTT. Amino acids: CASSMGQFEEKLFF.